This record concerns one T cell receptor (beta chain) sequence. The sample comes from a study of blood T cell repertoires in COVID-19. CDR3 length: 15 amino acids. V shed 4 bases and J shed 8 bases, with 21 bases lying between them. Per germline, CDR1 SGDLS and CDR2 YYNGEE. The method was immunoSEQ multiplex PCR; TCRdb's version includes in-frame clones alone and lacks a portion of them. The sample records around 50,000 clones, roughly 86% being singletons. This TCR was sampled from a human donor in a cohort sampled during active COVID-19. This chain joins TRBV9 and TRBJ1-2, with a possible D match to TRBD1 (5 bases). Sequencing was carried out using peripheral blood. The CDR3 coding sequence is TGTGCCAGCAGCCCGCGACCGACAGCTCTAGGGGGCTACACCTTC. It encodes CASSPRPTALGGYTF.